A selection of T cell receptor beta chains follows, all from one sample in a study of identical twins. From the 5' RACE reads, TCRdb called clonotypes with MiXCR, one entry per CDR3 protein. The sample lists about 690,000 distinct CDR3 sequences, roughly 6% occurring once. Specimen: naive T cells sorted from blood. The receptors shown here come from a man between 18 and 35 years old in good health. Each CDR3 is given with its conserved first and last residue. A D gene is named only where the DNA matches it firmly. Where a row states a size, it is once, few, many or the class of an expanded clone; other rows omit it.

abundance | d_gene | j_gene | v_gene | CDR3nt | CDR3aa
NA | NA | TRBJ2-7 | TRBV28 | TGTGCCAGCAGTCTCGTCGACAGGAGGTACGAGCAGTACTTC | CASSLVDRRYEQYF
many | NA | TRBJ2-3 | TRBV5-1 | TGTGCCAGCAGTTTCACAGGGACCACAGATACGCAGTATTTT | CASSFTGTTDTQYF
many | NA | TRBJ1-4 | TRBV7-6 | TGTGCCAGCAGCCCCTACTCGAGTGCAACTAATGAAAAACTGTTTTTT | CASSPYSSATNEKLFF
many | NA | TRBJ1-4 | TRBV10-3 | TGTGCCATCAGTGAACGGCAGCGGATCAATGAAAAACTGTTTTTT | CAISERQRINEKLFF
NA | TRBD2 | TRBJ2-5 | TRBV3-1 | TGTGCCAGCAGCCAGCCGGGACTAGCGGACCCCCGAGGAGAGACCCAGTACTTC | CASSQPGLADPRGETQYF
many | NA | TRBJ2-5 | TRBV6-2/TRBV6-3 | TGTGCCACCGCACAGTGGGAGACCCAGTACTTC | CATAQWETQYF
many | NA | TRBJ2-3 | TRBV7-2 | TGTGCCAGCAGCTTTAATTTGGCCTGGGCGGGAAGGGATACGCAGTATTTT | CASSFNLAWAGRDTQYF
NA | NA | TRBJ2-1 | TRBV7-2 | TGTGCCAGCAGCGAAGACCCGGCGCGCAATGAGCAGTTCTTC | CASSEDPARNEQFF
once | NA | TRBJ2-7 | TRBV19 | TGTGCCAGGGACGACCACGAGCAGTACTTC | CARDDHEQYF
few | NA | TRBJ2-5 | TRBV14 | TGTGCCAGCAGCCAGAGTTGGTGGGCGGAGACCCAGTACTTC | CASSQSWWAETQYF
few | NA | TRBJ1-6 | TRBV4-2 | TGTGCCAGCAGCCAGACAGAGACAGCGGGTCTGTTTTCCCTCCACTTT | CASSQTETAGLFSLHF
few | NA | TRBJ2-3 | TRBV3-1 | TGTGCCAGCAGCCAAGCAGGGGCCAGCACAGATACGCAGTATTTT | CASSQAGASTDTQYF
many | NA | TRBJ1-2 | TRBV29-1 | TGCAGCGTTGGGGGTAATTACGGCTACACCTTC | CSVGGNYGYTF
many | NA | TRBJ1-5 | TRBV12-3/TRBV12-4 | TGTGCCAGCAGCAGCCCGACCTCCGGTGGAAATCAGCCCCAGCATTTT | CASSSPTSGGNQPQHF
few | NA | TRBJ2-5 | TRBV30 | TGTGCCTGGAGTGGGGCCGTACTACAAGAGACCCAGTACTTC | CAWSGAVLQETQYF
many | NA | TRBJ2-1 | TRBV6-1 | TGTGCCAGCAGTGAAGTTCCTAGCCACAATGAGCAGTTCTTC | CASSEVPSHNEQFF
NA | TRBD1 | TRBJ1-5 | TRBV27 | TGTGCCAGCAGTTTCATCGGCGGACAGGGAGTTCAGCCCCAGCATTTT | CASSFIGGQGVQPQHF
few | NA | TRBJ2-4 | TRBV28 | TGTGCCAGCGCCCCGGGCGGCCTAGCCAAAAACATTCAGTACTTC | CASAPGGLAKNIQYF
many | NA | TRBJ1-1 | TRBV5-1 | TGCGCCAGCAGCCCACTTACAGGCGGGCGGAACACTGAAGCTTTCTTT | CASSPLTGGRNTEAFF
few | NA | TRBJ2-2 | TRBV12-3/TRBV12-4 | TGTGCCAGCAACCCCCCTCGGGCGGGCCCCACCGGGGAGCTGTTTTTT | CASNPPRAGPTGELFF
once | TRBD1 | TRBJ2-4 | TRBV18 | TGTGCCAGCTCACGACCGGGACAGGGGGCAGAGTACATTCAGTACTTC | CASSRPGQGAEYIQYF
many | NA | TRBJ2-2 | TRBV12-3/TRBV12-4 | TGTGCCAGCAGGGGGGAAACCGGGGAGCTGTTTTTT | CASRGETGELFF
many | TRBD2 | TRBJ2-1 | TRBV6-2/TRBV6-3 | TGTGCCAGCACTTACGGTACTAGCGGGTGGGATGAGCAGTTCTTC | CASTYGTSGWDEQFF
many | NA | TRBJ1-5 | TRBV15 | TGTGCCACCAGCAGACAGGGATATAGCAATCAGCCCCAGCATTTT | CATSRQGYSNQPQHF
many | NA | TRBJ1-1 | TRBV28 | TGTGCCAGCAGCGGACAGTGGAACACTGAAGCTTTCTTT | CASSGQWNTEAFF
NA | TRBD2 | TRBJ2-1 | TRBV2 | TGTGCCACCGAGGCGCGGGGGGCGAGGTACAATGAGCAGTTCTTC | CATEARGARYNEQFF
many | NA | TRBJ2-7 | TRBV12-3/TRBV12-4 | TGTGCCAGCAGACTGGCGTCCAATAGGGGCGAGCAGTACTTC | CASRLASNRGEQYF
few | NA | TRBJ1-1 | TRBV6-5 | TGTGCCAGCAGTTATTCCGTGTTGAACACTGAAGCTTTCTTT | CASSYSVLNTEAFF
many | NA | TRBJ1-6 | TRBV5-5 | TGTGCCAGCAGCCCTCGACCGGGACACGGCGGTTCACCCCTCCACTTT | CASSPRPGHGGSPLHF
NA | NA | TRBJ1-1 | TRBV27 | TGTGCCAGCCACCGAAATTGGAACACTGAAGCTTTCTTT | CASHRNWNTEAFF
NA | TRBD2 | TRBJ2-1 | TRBV4-1 | TGCGCCAGCAGCCAGACCCCCCCAAGCGGGAGGTCCTACAATGAGCAGTTCTTC | CASSQTPPSGRSYNEQFF
few | NA | TRBJ1-4 | TRBV7-8 | TGTGCCAGCAGTAAACAGGGACTTCTACCTAATGAAAAACTGTTTTTT | CASSKQGLLPNEKLFF
few | TRBD1 | TRBJ2-1 | TRBV4-2 | TGTGCCAGCAGCCAAGCCGGACAGGCACCCTACAATGAGCAGTTCTTC | CASSQAGQAPYNEQFF
NA | NA | TRBJ2-3 | TRBV28 | TGTGCCAGCAGTCCAACAAGATGGGAGACGATCACAGATACGCAGTATTTT | CASSPTRWETITDTQYF
NA | NA | TRBJ2-7 | TRBV12-3/TRBV12-4 | TGTGCCAGCAGTTTAGCGATCCATGCTACGCGGGACTTTATTTACGAGCAGTACTTC | CASSLAIHATRDFIYEQYF
many | TRBD1 | TRBJ1-1 | TRBV27 | TGTGCCAGCAGTAGAAGGGGGCAAGCTTTCTTT | CASSRRGQAFF
NA | TRBD1 | TRBJ2-3 | TRBV20-1 | TGCAGTGCTAGTGGACAGGAACGCACAGATACGCAGTATTTT | CSASGQERTDTQYF
few | NA | TRBJ2-7 | TRBV28 | TGTGCCAGCAGCCGAAGGACAGGGACTACCTACGAGCAGTACTTC | CASSRRTGTTYEQYF
many | NA | TRBJ2-1 | TRBV7-2 | TGTGCCAGCAGCTTTCAGGGCGGACTACCCCCCAATGAGCAGTTCTTC | CASSFQGGLPPNEQFF
few | NA | TRBJ2-2 | TRBV6-5 | TGTGCCAGCAGTTACGGTCTGAACACCGGGGAGCTGTTTTTT | CASSYGLNTGELFF
many | NA | TRBJ1-1 | TRBV12-3/TRBV12-4 | TGTGCCAGCAGTCTTAACAGGGAAGGTGAAGCTTTCTTT | CASSLNREGEAFF
NA | NA | TRBJ1-2 | TRBV18 | TGTGCCAGCTCACGCCGGGACACTAACTATGGCTACACCTTC | CASSRRDTNYGYTF
many | NA | TRBJ2-1 | TRBV10-3 | TGTGCCATCACCGACCCAGGGAGCCCCTACAATGAGCAGTTCTTC | CAITDPGSPYNEQFF
many | NA | TRBJ2-7 | TRBV4-1 | TGCGCCAGCAGCCAAGTTTCGGTTCGTGCCTACGAGCAGTACTTC | CASSQVSVRAYEQYF
many | TRBD1 | TRBJ1-5 | TRBV6-1 | TGTGCCAGCAGCTCTACAGGGGTGGGGGTTCTGAGCAATCAGCCCCAGCATTTT | CASSSTGVGVLSNQPQHF
NA | TRBD2 | TRBJ2-1 | TRBV14 | TGTGCCAGCAGCCTTCGACGGACCGCGGGGGACAATGAGCAGTTCTTC | CASSLRRTAGDNEQFF
many | NA | TRBJ2-1 | TRBV20-1 | TGCAGTGCTTCGGGAGTTCGGTACAATGAGCAGTTCTTC | CSASGVRYNEQFF
NA | TRBD1 | TRBJ1-2 | TRBV2 | TGTGCCAGCAGTACAACGGACAGGGACCCTAACTATGGCTACACCTTC | CASSTTDRDPNYGYTF
many | NA | TRBJ1-1 | TRBV11-1 | TGTGCCAGCAGCTTCGAAAAGAACACTGAAGCTTTCTTT | CASSFEKNTEAFF
NA | NA | TRBJ2-5 | TRBV25-1 | TGTGCCAGCAGTGAGATAACGCTCGCAGAGACCCAGTACTTC | CASSEITLAETQYF
NA | NA | TRBJ2-1 | TRBV7-9 | TGTGCCAGCAGCTTGGGGGGGGCGCAGTTCTTC | CASSLGGAQFF
few | NA | TRBJ2-4 | TRBV20-1 | TGCAGTGCTAGGGGGTGGGTAGTGCGTAAAAACATTCAGTACTTC | CSARGWVVRKNIQYF
NA | NA | TRBJ1-5 | TRBV20-1 | TGCAGTGCTAGCCTTGGTGGGAGGGGGGGTTCTCCGAGCAATCAGCCCCAGCATTTT | CSASLGGRGGSPSNQPQHF
few | NA | TRBJ2-1 | TRBV12-3/TRBV12-4 | TGTGCCAGCATCCCATTTCGTGGGAGCCCGGATGAGCAGTTCTTC | CASIPFRGSPDEQFF
few | TRBD1 | TRBJ2-5 | TRBV7-2 | TGTGCCAGCAGCCCTAGACAGGGTACGGGTGAGACCCAGTACTTC | CASSPRQGTGETQYF
NA | NA | TRBJ2-1 | TRBV6-5 | TGTGCCAGCAGTTACTCCGTGGGACTTGACTACAATGAGCAGTTCTTC | CASSYSVGLDYNEQFF
many | NA | TRBJ2-5 | TRBV10-3 | TGTGCCATCAGAGGTGGGACACATCAAGAGACCCAGTACTTC | CAIRGGTHQETQYF
few | NA | TRBJ1-5 | TRBV5-1 | TGCGCCAGCAGCTTGGAGGGCATCTTTAGCAATCAGCCCCAGCATTTT | CASSLEGIFSNQPQHF
many | NA | TRBJ2-7 | TRBV6-2/TRBV6-3 | TGTGCCAGCTGTGGGGGAATGGCCTACGAGCAGTACTTC | CASCGGMAYEQYF